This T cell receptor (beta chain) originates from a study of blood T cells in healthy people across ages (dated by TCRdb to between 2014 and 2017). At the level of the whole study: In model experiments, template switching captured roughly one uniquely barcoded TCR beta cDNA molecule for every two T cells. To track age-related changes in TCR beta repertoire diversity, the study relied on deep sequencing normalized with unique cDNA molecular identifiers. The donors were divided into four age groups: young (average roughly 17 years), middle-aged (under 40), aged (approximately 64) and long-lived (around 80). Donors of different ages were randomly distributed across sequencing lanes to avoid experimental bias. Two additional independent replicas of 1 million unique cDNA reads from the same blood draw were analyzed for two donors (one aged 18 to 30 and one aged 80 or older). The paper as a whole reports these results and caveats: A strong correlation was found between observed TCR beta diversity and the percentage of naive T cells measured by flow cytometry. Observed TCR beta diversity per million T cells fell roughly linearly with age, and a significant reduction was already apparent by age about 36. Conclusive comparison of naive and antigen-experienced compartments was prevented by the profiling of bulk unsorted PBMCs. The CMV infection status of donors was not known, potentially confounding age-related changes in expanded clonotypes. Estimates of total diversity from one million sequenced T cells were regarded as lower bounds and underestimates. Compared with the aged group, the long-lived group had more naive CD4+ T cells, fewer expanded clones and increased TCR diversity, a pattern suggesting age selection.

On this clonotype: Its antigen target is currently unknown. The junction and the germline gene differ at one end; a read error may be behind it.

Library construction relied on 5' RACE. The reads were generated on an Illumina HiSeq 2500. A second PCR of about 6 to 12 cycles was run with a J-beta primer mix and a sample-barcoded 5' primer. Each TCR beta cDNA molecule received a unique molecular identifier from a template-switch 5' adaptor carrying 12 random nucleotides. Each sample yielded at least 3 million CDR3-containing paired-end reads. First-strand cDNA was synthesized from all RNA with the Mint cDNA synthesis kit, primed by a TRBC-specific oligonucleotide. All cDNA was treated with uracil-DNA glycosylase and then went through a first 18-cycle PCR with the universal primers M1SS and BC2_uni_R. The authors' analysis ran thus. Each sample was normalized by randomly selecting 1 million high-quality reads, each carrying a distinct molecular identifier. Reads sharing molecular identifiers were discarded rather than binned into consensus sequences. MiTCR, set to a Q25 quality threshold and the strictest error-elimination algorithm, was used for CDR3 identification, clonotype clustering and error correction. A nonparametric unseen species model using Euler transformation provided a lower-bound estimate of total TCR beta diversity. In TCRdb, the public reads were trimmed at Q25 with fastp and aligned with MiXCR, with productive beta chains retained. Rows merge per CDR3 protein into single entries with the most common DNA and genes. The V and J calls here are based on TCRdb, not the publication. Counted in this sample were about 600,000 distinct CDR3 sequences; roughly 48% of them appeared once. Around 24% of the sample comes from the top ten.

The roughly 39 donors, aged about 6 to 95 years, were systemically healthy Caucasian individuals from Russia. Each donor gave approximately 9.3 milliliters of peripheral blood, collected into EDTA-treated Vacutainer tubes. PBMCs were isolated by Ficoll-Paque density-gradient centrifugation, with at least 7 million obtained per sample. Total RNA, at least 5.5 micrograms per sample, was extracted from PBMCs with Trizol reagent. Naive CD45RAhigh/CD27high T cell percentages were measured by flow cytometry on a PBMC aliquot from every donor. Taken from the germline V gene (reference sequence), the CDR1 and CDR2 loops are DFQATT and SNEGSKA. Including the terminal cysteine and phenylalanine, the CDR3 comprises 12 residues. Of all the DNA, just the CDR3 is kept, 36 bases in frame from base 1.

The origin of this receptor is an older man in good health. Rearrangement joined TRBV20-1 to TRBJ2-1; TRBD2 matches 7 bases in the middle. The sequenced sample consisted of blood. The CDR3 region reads CGARDLTSEQFF. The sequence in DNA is TGCGGTGCTAGAGATCTGACTAGCGAGCAGTTCTTC.